A single sample is the source of the 10 T cell receptor beta chains below, sequenced in a study of blood T cell repertoires in COVID-19. Repertoires were generated with immunoSEQ multiplex PCR, while TCRdb's copy carries only in-frame clones and drops some. This table holds 100,000 to 110,000 clones, roughly 90% found once. The sample taken for sequencing was peripheral blood. The receptors here all came from a man over 45 with active COVID-19.

J is TRBJ1-2 and V is TRBV9, with D possibly matching TRBD1 (5 bases). CDR1 is SGDLS, CDR2 YYNGEE, per germline. This CDR3 is built from 16 residues. The V end lost 3 bases, the J end lost 4 bases, and 19 bases lay between the germline ends. CDR3 coding DNA: TGTGCCAGCAGCGCCCAGACCGCTCTCGGGGGCTATGGCTACACCTTC. Translating it yields CASSAQTALGGYGYTF.

The chain recombines TRBV7-9 with TRBJ1-1; no definite D call. The CDR3 runs 15 residues. V was trimmed by 4 bases and J by 1 base, leaving 13 bases between them. Germline CDR1 and CDR2: SEHNR and FQNEAQ (reference sequence). The CDR3: CASSSVRQKNTEAFF. As DNA, the CDR3 is TGTGCCAGCAGCTCCGTGCGGCAGAAGAACACTGAAGCTTTCTTT.

In this sample, this clone turned up once. The chain is built from TRBV6-4 and TRBJ2-3; a possible D gene is TRBD1 (8 bases). The CDR3 is 18 residues long. Germline CDR1 reads MRHNA; CDR2 reads SNTAGT. Trimming took 5 bases from V and 0 from J, leaving 21 bases between them. CDR3 residues: CASSRQGRGEGSTDTQYF. The CDR3 DNA sequence: TGTGCCAGCAGTCGACAGGGGAGGGGAGAAGGGAGCACAGATACGCAGTATTTT.

J is TRBJ2-7 and V is TRBV11-2; D unresolved. The CDR3 loop spans 14 amino acids. Trimming shortened V by 5 bases and J by 3 bases, and 14 bases separated the two germline ends. Germline lookup yields CDR1 SGHAT and CDR2 FQNNGV. The CDR3, as DNA: TGTGCCAGCAGCACCTCCTTGGAGTTCTACGAGCAGTACGTC. Encoded protein: CASSTSLEFYEQYV.

The gene calls are TRBV7-9 and TRBJ2-1; 10 positions agree with TRBD2. CDR3 length equals 15 residues. CDR1 and CDR2 (germline): SEHNR, FQNEAQ (reference sequence). Unmatched junction bases numbered 4, after V lost 5 bases and J lost 3 bases. Written as DNA, the CDR3 is TGTGCCAGCAGCCCGCCTAGCGGGAGCTACAATGAGCAGTTCTTC. Translating it yields CASSPPSGSYNEQFF.

This chain connects TRBV19 to TRBJ1-5, with 7 bases lining up with TRBD1. V lost 5 bases to trimming and J lost 6 bases; unmatched junction nucleotides: 10. The CDR3 consists of 15 residues. Germline V gene data show CDR1 as LNHDA and CDR2 as SQIVND (reference sequence). CDR3 nucleotides: TGTGCCAGTAGTCCGCGACAGGGAAGCTCTCAGCCCCAGCATTTT. Protein sequence: CASSPRQGSSQPQHF. Full variable domain (remainder filled in from reference TRBV19 and TRBJ1-5): DGGITQSPKYLFRKEGQNVTLSCEQNLNHDAMYWYRQDPGQGLRLIYYSQIVNDFQKGDIAEGYSVSREKKESFPLTVTSAQKNPTAFYLCASSPRQGSSQPQHFGDGTRLSIL.

The chain couples TRBV5-1 to TRBJ2-5; the D gene is possibly TRBD1 (6 bases). Between the trimmed V and J ends, which lost 5 bases and 3 bases, there was a span of 8 bases. Germline assignment: CDR1 SGHRS and CDR2 YFSETQ. The CDR3 is 12 amino acids. Here the CDR3 reads CASRPGEETQYF. Here the CDR3 DNA reads TGCGCCAGCAGACCAGGGGAAGAGACCCAGTACTTC.

The chain has TRBV5-6 and TRBJ2-5, with 12 positions matching TRBD2. Trimming took 4 bases from V and 2 from J; bases not matched to a gene: 6. The CDR3 consists of 16 residues. Per germline, CDR1 SGHDT and CDR2 YYEEEE. CDR3 DNA sequence: TGTGCCAGCAGCCCTGGACTAGCGGGGAGGCAAGAGACCCAGTACTTC. Translated, it gives CASSPGLAGRQETQYF.

This rearrangement joins TRBV10-3 to TRBJ2-1; 9 bases match TRBD2. Trimming removed 2 bases from V and 5 bases from J; junction bases left unmatched: 4. CDR1 is ENHRY and CDR2 is SYGVKD in the germline V gene. This CDR3 comprises 15 residues. Here the CDR3 reads CAISERTSEHNEQFF. The CDR3 DNA sequence: TGTGCCATCAGTGAGCGGACTAGCGAACACAATGAGCAGTTCTTC.

The DNA for the CDR3 is TGTGCCACCAGCCCCCGGGACAGGGGATTGTTGGGGTGGATGCAGCCCCAGCATTTT. As protein: CATSPRDRGLLGWMQPQHF. The chain is built from TRBV15 and TRBJ1-5, with 10 bases aligning to TRBD1. The ends lost 5 bases at V and 7 bases at J; junction bases unmatched: 20. Germline CDR1 reads LNHNV; CDR2 reads YYDKDF (reference sequence). CDR3 length: 19 amino acids.